This T cell receptor (beta chain) was identified during a study of a mutant IDH1 vaccine in newly diagnosed glioma. As to time point: week 35, safety follow-up. Topical imiquimod was applied with each vaccine dose, which held 300 ug of mutant IDH1 20-mer peptide. A note on this clone: As yet, its antigen is unknown.

The data were produced by immunoSEQ multiplex PCR, yet TCRdb's version contains in-frame clones alone and is incomplete. The sample contains some 60,000 clones, roughly 76% of which appear only once. The V gene lost 1 base and the J gene lost 8 bases, with 9 bases spanning the gap. The CDR3 runs 13 residues. Germline-derived CDR1 and CDR2 are SGHDN and FVKESK. This sequence was found in a man aged 35 to 55 with glioma. The chain joins TRBV14 to TRBJ2-1; D gene uncertain. Material: PBMCs, obtained from a glioma patient whose treatment included an IDH1 peptide vaccine. CDR3 sequence (DNA): TGTGCCAGCAGCCAAGGATTTATCGATGAGCAGTTCTTC. Its protein product is CASSQGFIDEQFF.